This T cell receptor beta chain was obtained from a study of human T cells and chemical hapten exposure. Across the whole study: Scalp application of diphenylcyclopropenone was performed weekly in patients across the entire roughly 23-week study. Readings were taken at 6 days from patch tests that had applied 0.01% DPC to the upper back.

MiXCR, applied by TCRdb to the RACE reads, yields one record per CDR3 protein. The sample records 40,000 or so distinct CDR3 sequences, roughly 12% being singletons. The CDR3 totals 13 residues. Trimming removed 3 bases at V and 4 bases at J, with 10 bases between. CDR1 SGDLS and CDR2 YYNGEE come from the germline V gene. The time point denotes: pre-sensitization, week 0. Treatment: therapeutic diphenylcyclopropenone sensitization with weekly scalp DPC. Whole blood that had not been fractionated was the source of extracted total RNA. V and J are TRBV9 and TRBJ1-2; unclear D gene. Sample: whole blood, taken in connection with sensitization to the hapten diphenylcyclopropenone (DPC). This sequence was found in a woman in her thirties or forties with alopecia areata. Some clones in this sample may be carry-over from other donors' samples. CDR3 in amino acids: CASSEGRSYGYTF. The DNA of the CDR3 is TGTGCCAGCAGCGAGGGCAGGAGCTATGGCTACACCTTC.